Shown below are 29 T cell receptor beta chains from a single sample sequenced in a study of CXCR3-negative and CXCR3-positive naive CD8 T cells. Study-level points and caveats: Hydrophobicity was higher for TRB CDR3s found in CXCR3-positive naive cells than in CXCR3-negative naive cells.

Their cognate antigens are unknown. TRB cDNA was prepared as libraries by UMI-labeled 5' RACE. TCRdb re-called the 5' RACE reads and gives one entry per CDR3 protein, without DNA. This sample contains some 130,000 distinct CDR3 sequences. Sequences were obtained from naive CXCR3+ CD8+ T cells from blood. The subset is: CD45RO-CCR7+CD27+CD95- naive CD8+ T cells expressing CXCR3 (TNR3+). These receptors were obtained from a human donor in good health. Some clones in this sample may be carry-over from other donors' samples.

This sequence joins TRBV19 and TRBJ1-2. The germline V gene has CDR1 LNHDA and CDR2 SQIVND (reference sequence). This CDR3 has 14 residues. The CDR3 loop reads CASSIGYANYGYTF.

The chain links TRBV20-1 to TRBJ2-2. There are 12 residues in the CDR3. Germline CDR1 DFQATT, CDR2 SNEGSKA (reference sequence). CDR3 amino acids: CSALRTSGELFF.

This chain links TRBV6-5 with TRBJ2-7. Germline V lookup: CDR1 MNHEY, CDR2 SVGAGI. The CDR3 runs 13 residues. CDR3: CASSYPNSYEQYF.

This chain joins TRBV20-1 and TRBJ2-7; the TCRdb D gene call, TRBD2, has no DNA to confirm it. The germline V gene encodes CDR1 DFQATT and CDR2 SNEGSKA (reference sequence). This CDR3 has 15 residues. The CDR3 reads CSAKLAGEEYYEQYF.

The CDR3 protein is CASSPPGTDYEQYF. The chain carries TRBV7-9 and TRBJ2-7; the TCRdb call, TRBD1, lacks DNA for checking. Per germline, CDR1 SEHNR and CDR2 FQNEAQ (reference sequence). The CDR3 spans 14 residues.

This chain uses TRBV14 with TRBJ2-3. The CDR3 totals 15 residues. Germline V gene data show CDR1 as SGHDN and CDR2 as FVKESK. The CDR3: CASSQDIRSTDTQYF.

This chain joins TRBV27 and TRBJ2-1; TCRdb lists TRBD1, though no DNA is available to test this call. The CDR3 loop spans 13 amino acids. Germline V gene sequence: CDR1 MNHEY, CDR2 SMNVEV (reference sequence). The chain's CDR3 is CASSGTGINEQFF.

CDR3 sequence reads: CASSGEPGGNSPLHF. The chain has TRBV9 and TRBJ1-6; TCRdb indicates TRBD1, and absent DNA this call remains unverified. The CDR3 runs 15 residues. Germline V gene lookup returns CDR1 SGDLS and CDR2 YYNGEE. The variable domain in full, with the rest retrieved from reference TRBV9 and TRBJ1-6, is DSGVTQTPKHLITATGQRVTLRCSPRSGDLSVYWYQQSLDQGLQFLIQYYNGEERAKGNILERFSAQQFPDLHSELNLSSLELGDSALYFCASSGEPGGNSPLHFGNGTRLTVT.

The genes are TRBV29-1 and TRBJ1-2. Germline CDR1 and CDR2: SQVTM and ANQGSEA. There are 17 residues in the CDR3. CDR3 region: CSVEVFRGLKPPYGYTF.

This chain connects TRBV7-8 to TRBJ2-7; TCRdb lists TRBD1, though no DNA is available to test this call. This CDR3 is 16 amino acids long. Germline V gene lookup returns CDR1 SGHVS and CDR2 FQNEAQ. The CDR3 loop is CASSLAGDGLSYEQYF.

This chain connects TRBV4-3 to TRBJ2-7; TCRdb's D call of TRBD1 is untestable without DNA. The CDR3 contains 15 residues. CDR1 is LGHNA, CDR2 YSLEER, per germline. CDR3 protein: CASSQDPTGPYEQYF.

The chain recombines TRBV30 with TRBJ1-6. There are 12 residues in the CDR3. Germline V gene data show CDR1 as GTSNPN and CDR2 as SVGIG (reference sequence). The CDR3 protein is CAWRDPPGPLHF.

The chain recombines TRBV5-1 with TRBJ1-6; without DNA, the TCRdb call of TRBD1 cannot be checked. The CDR3 length is 16 residues. CDR1 SGHRS and CDR2 YFSETQ come from the germline V gene. CDR3 sequence reads: CASSPTGTDYNSPLHF.

The chain joins TRBV28 to TRBJ2-7. This CDR3 spans 14 amino acids. CDR1 MDHEN and CDR2 SYDVKM come from the germline V gene. The CDR3 reads CASSLDQGTYEQYF.

The chain has TRBV5-1 and TRBJ2-7; TCRdb indicates TRBD2, and absent DNA this call remains unverified. This CDR3 is 14 amino acids long. Germline V gene data show CDR1 as SGHRS and CDR2 as YFSETQ. The CDR3 here is CASREGLADYEQYF.

The chain is built from TRBV28 and TRBJ2-3; TCRdb's D gene call, TRBD1, goes unchecked for lack of DNA. CDR3 length: 14 amino acids. The germline V gene encodes CDR1 MDHEN and CDR2 SYDVKM. The CDR3 here is CASRRTDGGDTQYF.

This sequence joins TRBV7-9 and TRBJ2-3; TCRdb indicates TRBD1, and absent DNA this call remains unverified. Germline V gives CDR1 SEHNR, CDR2 FQNEAQ (reference sequence). The CDR3 is 17 amino acids. CDR3 in amino acids: CASSGIQANPLKDTQYF.

The V and J genes are TRBV14 and TRBJ2-7; as DNA is missing, the TRBD1 call by TCRdb cannot be tested. CDR3 length equals 15 residues. Germline lookup yields CDR1 SGHDN and CDR2 FVKESK. The CDR3 loop reads CASSQLGTVITEQYF.

The chain couples TRBV19 to TRBJ2-7; TCRdb indicates TRBD2, and absent DNA this call remains unverified. The CDR3 extends over 15 amino acids. The germline V gene has CDR1 LNHDA and CDR2 SQIVND (reference sequence). CDR3: CASSILSGSVYEQYF. Full variable domain (remainder filled in from reference TRBV19 and TRBJ2-7): DGGITQSPKYLFRKEGQNVTLSCEQNLNHDAMYWYRQDPGQGLRLIYYSQIVNDFQKGDIAEGYSVSREKKESFPLTVTSAQKNPTAFYLCASSILSGSVYEQYFGPGTRLTVT.

CDR3 residues: CSARDQALHYYNEQFF. V gene TRBV20-1 combines with J gene TRBJ2-1. CDR1 DFQATT and CDR2 SNEGSKA come from the germline V gene (reference sequence). This CDR3 has 16 amino acids.

The V and J genes are TRBV5-1 and TRBJ2-1; TCRdb gives TRBD1 as the D gene, but with no DNA this cannot be confirmed. The V gene's germline CDR1 is SGHRS and CDR2 YFSETQ. The CDR3 covers 15 residues. The CDR3 spells CASSLDTRWGNEQFF.

The V call is TRBV7-6, the J call TRBJ2-2; with no DNA, the TCRdb D assignment of TRBD1 cannot be verified. The CDR3 extends over 17 amino acids. Germline loops: CDR1 SGHVS, CDR2 FNYEAQ. CDR3 protein: CASSLVGDRAGTGELFF. The complete variable domain, with remaining parts taken from reference TRBV7-6 and TRBJ2-2, reads GAGVSQSPRYKVTKRGQDVALRCDPISGHVSLYWYRQALGQGPEFLTYFNYEAQQDKSGLPNDRFSAERPEGSISTLTIQRTEQRDSAMYRCASSLVGDRAGTGELFFGEGSRLTVL.

The rearrangement links TRBV7-9 to TRBJ1-1; checking the TCRdb D call of TRBD1 is not possible without DNA. The germline V gene encodes CDR1 SEHNR and CDR2 FQNEAQ (reference sequence). The CDR3 extends over 14 amino acids. The CDR3 sequence: CASSPTGSIAEAFF.

The chain carries TRBV28 and TRBJ2-5; without DNA, the TCRdb call of TRBD2 cannot be checked. The CDR3 contains 17 residues. Germline assignment: CDR1 MDHEN and CDR2 SYDVKM. The CDR3 sequence is CASSLSAGLAAQETQYF.

The rearrangement links TRBV7-3 to TRBJ2-2. CDR3 length: 13 residues. CDR1 is SGHTA, CDR2 FQGTGA, per germline. The CDR3 sequence is CASSSTGPGELFF.

The chain carries TRBV12-3 or TRBV12-4 and TRBJ2-5. This CDR3 is built from 12 residues. The CDR3 region is CASRPTQETQYF.

CDR3 sequence reads: CASSLGGIQETQYF. This chain links TRBV5-6 with TRBJ2-5; there is no DNA to check the TCRdb D call of TRBD2. CDR1 SGHDT and CDR2 YYEEEE come from the germline V gene. The CDR3 loop spans 14 amino acids.

This chain uses TRBV4-1 with TRBJ2-1. This CDR3 contains 16 residues. Germline assignment: CDR1 MGHRA and CDR2 YSYEKL. Here the CDR3 reads CASSQLSVSSYNEQFF.

J is TRBJ1-1 and V is TRBV7-8. The CDR3 runs 14 residues. Germline V gene lookup returns CDR1 SGHVS and CDR2 FQNEAQ. The CDR3 sequence: CASSLVGENTEAFF.